The text below deals with one T cell receptor (beta chain). No antigen is known for it. The sample is drawn from a study of T-cell memory formation after mild COVID-19. Background on the study: TCR clusters mostly belonged to single donors.

The ends lost 3 bases at V and 7 bases at J; junction bases unmatched: 4. Germline V gene data show CDR1 as SGHTA and CDR2 as FQGNSA. The CDR3 consists of 13 residues. TCRdb analysed the 5' RACE reads with MiXCR anew, one entry per CDR3 protein. The table shows more than 450,000 distinct CDR3 sequences, with 18% occurring only once. The study's findings and limits: Contracting CD4+ clones were located mainly in CM and EM, and CD8+ clones in EMRA. Day 15 to 85 contractors were CD4/CD8 balanced; later expanders leaned CD4+.

J is TRBJ1-2 and V is TRBV7-2, with 8 bases matching TRBD1. The clonotype comes from an adult woman who had mild COVID-19 (a few samples of this study predate the infection). Cell type and time point are not known. The sequencing input was PBMCs or a T cell subset sorted from them (not recorded which). CDR3 coding DNA: TGTGCCAGCAGCTTGGGACAGGAGGGTGGCTACACCTTC. It translates to CASSLGQEGGYTF.